Following are 6 T cell receptor beta chains from one sample sequenced in a study of radiation and T cells in renal cell carcinoma. Regarding time point: blood 4 weeks post-SBRT, at nephrectomy. As to treatment: 15 Gy SBRT to primary tumor, nephrectomy 4 weeks later. Some clones are missing from TCRdb's copy, which holds only in-frame ones; the method was immunoSEQ multiplex PCR. This sample has roughly 61,000 clones, with about 80% found just once. Sample: blood, taken from a patient whose treatment included radiotherapy and nephrectomy. Receptor source: a man in his sixties with renal cell carcinoma.

This clone was observed a handful of times. V and J are TRBV6-1 and TRBJ1-2; perhaps TRBD1 as D (5 bases). Trimming removed 1 base from V and 4 bases from J, with 13 bases in between. CDR1 is MNHNS and CDR2 is SASEGT in the germline V gene. The CDR3 extends over 15 amino acids. The CDR3 DNA reads as TGTGCCAGCAGTGAAGACCGGGGGAACCCCTATGGCTACACCTTC. Its protein product is CASSEDRGNPYGYTF.

The CDR3 protein is CSVEGGRAQETQYF. In DNA form, the CDR3 reads TGCAGCGTTGAGGGCGGGAGGGCCCAAGAGACCCAGTACTTC. This chain uses TRBV29-1 with TRBJ2-5; 9 nucleotides line up with TRBD2. This CDR3 comprises 14 residues. The germline CDR1 and CDR2 sequences are SQVTM and ANQGSEA. With 3 bases clipped from V and 1 base from J, the junction kept 3 bases outside the gene matches.

This chain uses TRBV30 with TRBJ2-5, with D perhaps assigned TRBD1 or TRBD2 (6 bases each). There are 18 residues in the CDR3. V lost 1 base, J lost 3 bases, and 24 bases lay in between. CDR1 GTSNPN and CDR2 SVGIG come from the germline V gene (reference sequence). CDR3 nucleotide sequence: TGTGCCTGGAGTGGAACTGGGGGGCGGCGGCTCAATAAAGAGACCCAGTACTTC. Its protein product is CAWSGTGGRRLNKETQYF. Looking up the rest from reference TRBV30 and TRBJ2-5 gives the full variable domain: SQTIHQWPATLVQPVGSPLSLECTVEGTSNPNLYWYRQAAGRGLQLLFYSVGIGQISSEVPQNLSASRPQDRQFILSSKKLLLSDSGFYLCAWSGTGGRRLNKETQYFGPGTRLLVL.

The J gene is TRBJ2-1, the V gene TRBV6-5, with 13 bases lining up with TRBD2. Per the germline V gene, CDR1 is MNHEY and CDR2 is SVGAGI. The CDR3 has 15 residues. V was pared by 5 bases and J by 7 bases, with 5 bases of the junction left unmatched. CDR3 coding DNA: TGTGCCAGCAGTCGACTAGCGGGAGGCTTGAATGAGCAGTTCTTC. Residues: CASSRLAGGLNEQFF.

The rearrangement uses TRBV29-1 and TRBJ1-2; D is ambiguous. Germline CDR1 and CDR2: SQVTM and ANQGSEA. With 4 bases removed from V and 2 bases from J, the gap between germline ends came to 5 bases. The CDR3 has 11 amino acids. The CDR3 loop reads CSVAQNYGYTF. In nucleotides, the CDR3 is TGCAGCGTTGCACAGAACTATGGCTACACCTTC.

Written as DNA, the CDR3 is TGTGCCAGCGAGGGGACAGGCGTGAACACTGAAGCTTTCTTT. This gives the protein CASEGTGVNTEAFF. V is TRBV6-1 and J is TRBJ1-1; TRBD1 aligns across 8 bases. V dropped 8 bases and J dropped 0; count of bases not matched to a gene: 5. Germline V gene lookup returns CDR1 MNHNS and CDR2 SASEGT. The CDR3 runs to 14 residues.